The clone carrying this T cell receptor (beta chain) has just a few counts. Its antigen is currently unknown. This record comes from a study of cytomegalovirus exposure and HLA in healthy donors. The study's findings and limits: Earlier analysis yielded a pattern in which most TCR beta V segments were productive about 87% or about 30% of the time. The study labeled 180 or so TCR beta chains cytomegalovirus-associated. Reports indicate that TCR beta sequences accurately predicted the HLA-A and HLA-B alleles of most subjects. Highly shared variants forming one cluster were likely a sequencing artifact.

PCR involved 60 Vbeta and 13 Jbeta primers. The repertoire was sequenced with immunoSEQ multiplex PCR; TCRdb's copy has only in-frame clones and lacks some. This table has some 110,000 clones, around 71% appearing once. Germline CDR1 SQVTM, CDR2 ANQGSEA. Trimming removed 1 base from V and 0 bases from J, with 16 bases in between. The CDR3 runs to 17 residues. This clonotype was sampled from a boy between 10 and 17 years old in good health and CMV-seronegative. The chain joins TRBV29-1 to TRBJ1-3, with D maybe TRBD1 (6 bases). Sequences were obtained from PBMCs. In DNA form, the CDR3 reads TGCAGCGTTGAAGGCTTGAGACGGGACAACTCTGGAAACACCATATATTTT. Its protein is CSVEGLRRDNSGNTIYF.